This is a list of T cell receptor beta chains from one sample in a study of T cells in localized non-small cell lung cancer. Generated by immunoSEQ multiplex PCR, the TCRdb table keeps only in-frame clones and is missing some. The table lists 1,500 to 2,000 clones, around 40% of them singletons. The specimen was lung tumor tissue, collected before any cancer treatment. These receptors all stem from a woman aged 40 to 75 with stage I lung adenocarcinoma. The CDR3 runs from the conserved cysteine through the conserved F or W. A D gene is named only where the DNA matches it firmly. Rows give clone size only sometimes, using once, few, many, or a class for an expanded clone.

NA	TRBV14	TRBJ1-1	NA	TGTGCCAGCAGCCCGACAGTGAACACTGAAGCTTTCTTT	CASSPTVNTEAFF
NA	TRBV25-1	TRBJ1-1	NA	TGTGCCAGCAGTGAATCGGCACAGCCGAACACTGAAGCTTTCTTT	CASSESAQPNTEAFF
NA	TRBV6-8	TRBJ1-1	TRBD1	TGTGCCAGCAGTTCGAGGACAGGGAACACTGAAGCTTTCTTT	CASSSRTGNTEAFF
NA	TRBV29-1	TRBJ1-2	NA	TGCAGCGTTGAGTTACCAGGGCTCTATGGCTACACCTTC	CSVELPGLYGYTF
NA	TRBV12-5	TRBJ1-3	NA	TGTGCTAGTGGTTTGGGGACAACTGGAAACACCATATATTTT	CASGLGTTGNTIYF
NA	TRBV11-3	TRBJ2-1	NA	TGTGCCAGCAGCTTACCGGGGGCAGGCAACGAGCAGTTCTTC	CASSLPGAGNEQFF
NA	TRBV30	TRBJ1-5	NA	TGTGCCTGGAGGGACACGGCGGGGCCCCAGCATTTT	CAWRDTAGPQHF
NA	TRBV6-8	TRBJ1-1	TRBD1	TGTGCCAGCAGTTATTCCCCCGGACAGGCCCTGAGCACTGAAGCTTTCTTT	CASSYSPGQALSTEAFF
NA	TRBV29-1	TRBJ1-2	TRBD1	TGCAGCGTTGCCACGGGACAGGGGTATGGCTACACCTTC	CSVATGQGYGYTF
NA	TRBV28	TRBJ1-2	NA	TGTGCCAGCAGTTTAGAAAACTATGGCTACACCTTC	CASSLENYGYTF
few	TRBV7-4	TRBJ2-2	NA	TGTGCTAGCAGCTTTCAGGGTATCACCGGGGAGCTGTTTTTT	CASSFQGITGELFF
NA	TRBV10-2	TRBJ2-5	TRBD1	TGCGCCAGCAGTTTGGACAGGGACCAAGAGACCCAGTACTTC	CASSLDRDQETQYF
NA	TRBV29-1	TRBJ2-1	NA	TGCAGCGTTGAAGACGGACTGAGGTACAATGAGCAGTTCTTC	CSVEDGLRYNEQFF
NA	TRBV19	TRBJ2-1	NA	TGTGCCAGTCCTATGGGGGCTGATGGCAATGAGCAGTTCTTC	CASPMGADGNEQFF
NA	TRBV6-8	TRBJ1-6	TRBD1	TGTGCCAGCAGCTTCAGACAGGGAAGCTCCTATAATTCACCCCTCCACTTT	CASSFRQGSSYNSPLHF
NA	TRBV30	TRBJ1-6	NA	TGTGCCTGGAGTGTAGGCGTCAATTCACCCCTCCACTTT	CAWSVGVNSPLHF
few	TRBV19	TRBJ1-2	NA	TGTGCCAGTAGTATAGATGCCTCAGGGGCCCTAACTAACTATGGCTACACCTTC	CASSIDASGALTNYGYTF
NA	TRBV19	TRBJ2-7	NA	TGTGCCAGTGGACAGCCCCACGAGCAGTACTTC	CASGQPHEQYF
NA	TRBV14	TRBJ1-6	TRBD1	TGTGCCAGCCAGGGGGCCTATAATTCACCCCTCCACTTT	CASQGAYNSPLHF
NA	TRBV22-1	TRBJ2-7	NA	TGTGCCAGCAGACCCTCGGGGGGAGTAGAGCAGTACTTC	CASRPSGGVEQYF
NA	TRBV18	TRBJ1-1	TRBD1	TGTGCCAGCTCACACGACAGGGTAAGCACTGAAGCTTTCTTT	CASSHDRVSTEAFF
NA	TRBV6-8	TRBJ2-5	TRBD1	TGTGCCAGCAGGTTTGACAGGGCACGGGAGACCCAGTACTTC	CASRFDRARETQYF
NA	TRBV10-1	TRBJ2-2	NA	TGCGCCAGCAGTGAGTCCGGGGTCCGGGACTCGAACACCGGGGAGCTGTTTTTT	CASSESGVRDSNTGELFF
NA	TRBV11-3	TRBJ2-5	TRBD2	TGTGCCAGCAGCTTACCACCAGGGACTAGCGGGCTCCAAGAGACCCAGTACTTC	CASSLPPGTSGLQETQYF
NA	TRBV9	TRBJ2-7	NA	TGTGCCAGCACAGGGGCGGGGTGGTCCTACGAGCAGTACTTC	CASTGAGWSYEQYF
NA	TRBV14	TRBJ1-2	NA	TGTGCCAGCAGCCCCTCTCCAGGACAGAAGAGCTATGGCTACACCTTC	CASSPSPGQKSYGYTF
NA	TRBV29-1	TRBJ1-1	TRBD1	TGCAGCGTTGGGACAGGGAACACTGAAGCTTTCTTT	CSVGTGNTEAFF
NA	TRBV19	TRBJ1-2	NA	TGTGCCAGTGACAGCGGCAGACCTCCTAACTATGGCTACACCTTC	CASDSGRPPNYGYTF
NA	TRBV14	TRBJ2-5	NA	TGTGCCAGCAGCCAAGGAAGACAGACCCAGTACTTC	CASSQGRQTQYF
NA	TRBV14	TRBJ2-5	TRBD1	TGTGCCAGCAGCAACACAGGGGGCGAGACCCAGTACTTC	CASSNTGGETQYF
NA	TRBV18	TRBJ2-1	TRBD1	TGTGCCAGCTCACCACGACAGGGGGCAGTGGATGAGCAGTTCTTC	CASSPRQGAVDEQFF
NA	TRBV5-1	TRBJ2-3	TRBD2	TGCGCCAGCAGCTTATCCGGGACTAGCGGAGATACGCAGTATTTT	CASSLSGTSGDTQYF
NA	TRBV19	TRBJ2-1	TRBD2	TGTGCCAGTAGGAAGCGGGAGGGTTACAATGAGCAGTTCTTC	CASRKREGYNEQFF
few	TRBV6-8	TRBJ2-7	NA	TGTGCCAGCAGTGGTTGGGACGGGACCTACGAGCAGTACTTC	CASSGWDGTYEQYF
few	TRBV2	TRBJ2-6	NA	TGTGCCAGCAGTGAGCAGGTTGCTGGGGCCAACGTCCTGACTTTC	CASSEQVAGANVLTF
NA	TRBV18	TRBJ2-1	NA	TGTGCCAGCTCAGGAATAACGTCGGGGGGCCGAGTCAATGAGCAGTTCTTC	CASSGITSGGRVNEQFF
few	TRBV19	TRBJ1-2	NA	TGTGCCAGTAGTGAGCAGGTCGCCTCTCTCCTATATGGCTACACCTTC	CASSEQVASLLYGYTF
NA	TRBV18	TRBJ2-5	NA	TGTGCCAGCTCACCGTCGGGCGGTGAGACCCAGTACTTC	CASSPSGGETQYF
NA	TRBV19	TRBJ2-4	NA	TGTGCCAGTAACAGAGACGTAACCAAAAACATTCAGTACTTC	CASNRDVTKNIQYF
NA	TRBV2	TRBJ2-1	NA	TGTGCCAGCAGGGAGGGGATCTACAATGAGCAGTTCTTC	CASREGIYNEQFF
NA	TRBV19	TRBJ2-7	NA	TGTGCCAGTAGTATTCGGCTAGCCTACGAGCAGTACTTC	CASSIRLAYEQYF
NA	TRBV9	TRBJ2-3	NA	TGTGCCAGCAGCGTAGTGCCTAGCACAGATACGCAGTATTTT	CASSVVPSTDTQYF
few	TRBV2	TRBJ1-5	NA	TGTGCCAGCAGTGGACAGAGTAATCAGCCCCAGCATTTT	CASSGQSNQPQHF
NA	TRBV28	TRBJ2-4	NA	TGTGCCAGCAGTCTGACGTCGGGTGGAGAGGCCAAAAACATTCAGTACTTC	CASSLTSGGEAKNIQYF
few	TRBV6-1	TRBJ1-1	TRBD1	TGTGCCAGCAGTGAAGGAGGACAGGGGGCGCCGGCTTTCTTT	CASSEGGQGAPAFF